This passage covers 10 T cell receptor beta chains from one sample sequenced in a study of T cell responses to AZD1222 COVID-19 vaccine. Assay used: immunoSEQ multiplex PCR; TCRdb lists only in-frame clones, some missing. Of roughly 120,000 clones in the sample, about 87% were seen once. Sequencing was performed on peripheral blood, taken on day 0 of AZD1222 vaccination. Receptor source: an adult in good health.

The chain joins TRBV7-8 to TRBJ2-5; TRBD2 aligns across 8 bases. The V gene end was trimmed by 1 base and the J gene end by 4 bases; junction bases not matched to a gene: 8. The germline V gene encodes CDR1 SGHVS and CDR2 FQNEAQ. The CDR3 contains 16 residues. The CDR3 bases are TGTGCCAGCAGCTTAGGTGGACAGCGGGGGACAGAGACCCAGTACTTC. It translates to CASSLGGQRGTETQYF.

This chain connects TRBV2 to TRBJ2-2; D possibly corresponds to TRBD2 (6 bases). Germline V CDR1 and CDR2: SNHLY, FYNNEI. V lost 8 bases, J lost 8 bases, and 15 bases lay in between. This CDR3 is built from 13 residues. The CDR3 here is CASSWGESGELFF. As DNA, the CDR3 is TGTGCCAGCTCGTGGGGGGAATCGGGGGAGCTGTTTTTT.

CDR3 protein: CASSLAGDSYLGAFF. The CDR3 coding sequence is TGTGCCAGCAGCTTGGCCGGGGACAGTTACCTCGGGGCTTTCTTT. The chain uses TRBV5-6 and TRBJ1-1, with 7 bases lining up with TRBD1. CDR3 size: 15 residues. The ends lost 0 bases at V and 11 bases at J; junction bases unmatched: 13. The germline CDR1 and CDR2 sequences are SGHDT and YYEEEE.

The chain couples TRBV28 to TRBJ2-4; D is unresolved. CDR1 MDHEN and CDR2 SYDVKM come from the germline V gene. The CDR3 is made up of 14 amino acids. Trimming left V 4 bases short and J 3 bases short, with 10 bases between. This CDR3 is CASSSPRSKNIQYF. DNA for the CDR3: TGTGCCAGCAGTTCGCCTAGAAGCAAAAACATTCAGTACTTC.

This clone was seen only once. V gene TRBV14 combines with J gene TRBJ1-3; D ambiguous. Trimming removed 4 bases at V and 0 bases at J, with 7 bases between. There are 14 residues in the CDR3. Germline V gene data show CDR1 as SGHDN and CDR2 as FVKESK. CDR3 loop: CASSPRISGNTIYF. CDR3 DNA: TGTGCCAGCAGCCCCCGGATCTCTGGAAACACCATATATTTT.

This chain uses TRBV7-2 with TRBJ2-7; TRBD2 agrees at 8 bases. CDR3 length: 14 residues. Germline values: CDR1 SGHTA, CDR2 FQGNSA. V was pared by 5 bases and J by 3 bases, with 6 bases of the junction left unmatched. CDR3 nucleotides: TGTGCCAGCAGCACCTCGGGGGGGATCTACGAGCAGTACTTC. It encodes CASSTSGGIYEQYF.

This clone was counted once. The chain employs TRBV18 and TRBJ2-5, with D tentatively TRBD1 (6 bases). The V end lost 2 bases, the J end lost 8 bases, and 21 bases lay between the germline ends. Germline V gives CDR1 KGHSH, CDR2 LQKENI. The CDR3 sequence is 16 residues long. CDR3: CASSPNQGMGAGTQYF. In nucleotides, the CDR3 is TGTGCCAGCTCACCAAACCAGGGGATGGGAGCCGGAACCCAGTACTTC.

The chain uses TRBV3-1 (or the pseudogene TRBV3-2) and TRBJ2-3, with a tentative D call TRBD1 (6 bases). Germline V gives CDR1 LGHDT, CDR2 YNNKEL (reference sequence). V was clipped by 6 bases and J by 3 bases, with 10 bases between them. The CDR3 is 13 residues long. The CDR3 DNA reads as TGTGCCAGCAGAGTACAGGGTACAGATACGCAGTATTTT. Translating gives CASRVQGTDTQYF.

The rearrangement uses TRBV18 and TRBJ2-5; the D is unclear. The CDR3 is made up of 15 amino acids. V lost 0 bases and J 2 bases, leaving 10 bases between the germline ends. CDR1 and CDR2 from the germline V gene are KGHSH and LQKENI. Written as DNA, the CDR3 is TGTGCCAGCTCACCACCGAATGGCCAGCAAGAGACCCAGTACTTC. Amino acid sequence: CASSPPNGQQETQYF.

The rearrangement links TRBV6-5 to TRBJ2-3, with D possibly being TRBD1 (6 bases). The CDR3 is 15 amino acids. Looked up from germline, CDR1 is MNHEY and CDR2 is SVGAGI. V lost 5 bases to trimming and J lost 3 bases, with 15 bases between them. CDR3 residues: CASSTTGIGTDTQYF. The DNA for the CDR3 is TGTGCCAGCAGTACCACAGGGATAGGAACAGATACGCAGTATTTT.